This TCR beta chain emerged from a study of blood T cells in healthy people across ages. The sample providers were healthy Caucasian people from Russia, aged about 6 to 100. Samples had at least 7 million PBMCs isolated from them. Extraction of total RNA produced a minimum of 6 micrograms from each sample. CDR3 length: 15 amino acids. Looked up from germline, CDR1 is MNHEY and CDR2 is SMNVEV (reference sequence). J lost 5 bases, V lost 4 bases, and 8 bases had no gene match. Primers used in a second PCR of about 7 to 12 cycles were a sample-barcoded 5' primer and a J-beta primer mix. A 12-random-nucleotide template-switch adaptor tagged each cDNA molecule. In TCRdb, the 5' RACE reads were re-called with MiXCR into one record per CDR3 protein. The sample contains around 800,000 distinct CDR3 sequences, 35% to 50% of which appear only once.

The material sequenced was blood. The V and J genes are TRBV27 and TRBJ2-1; 7 bases align to TRBD2. The TCR comes from a man of 80 years or more in good health. CDR3 in DNA: TGTGCCAGCAGTTATTCCAGCGGGAACGACAATGAGCAGTTCTTC. Protein sequence: CASSYSSGNDNEQFF.